The 11 T cell receptor beta chains given below trace back to one sample, sequenced in a study of shared clonotypes between healthy human individuals. Produced via immunoSEQ multiplex PCR; TCRdb's table is partial and in-frame only. The sample has 200,000 to 250,000 clones; 50% to 75% are singletons. What was sequenced was memory CD4+ T cells sorted from blood. Sample subset: CD45RA-negative fraction. The source of these receptors is a man aged 25-45 years in good health.

The chain links TRBV18 to TRBJ1-5; D is ambiguous. There are 13 residues in the CDR3. V lost 1 base and J lost 4, with 5 bases in between. Germline loops: CDR1 KGHSH, CDR2 LQKENI. CDR3 sequence: CASSPQRNQPQHF. The CDR3 nucleotides read TGTGCCAGCTCACCACAGAGGAATCAGCCCCAGCATTTT.

This clone was counted between two and nine times. V is TRBV7-8 and J is TRBJ2-7; 8 bases are a match to TRBD1. V was pared by 5 bases and J by 4 bases, with 4 bases of the junction left unmatched. Per germline, CDR1 SGHVS and CDR2 FQNEAQ. The CDR3 length is 13 residues. The CDR3 DNA follows: TGTGCCAGCAGCCAACGACAGGGGTACGAGCAGTACTTC. It codes for CASSQRQGYEQYF.

This clone was detected many times. The V call is TRBV10-3, the J call TRBJ2-7; D is undetermined. Germline CDR1 ENHRY, CDR2 SYGVKD. Trimming cost V 4 bases and J 6 bases, with 16 bases left between them. The CDR3 loop spans 14 amino acids. In nucleotides, the CDR3 is TGTGCCATCAGTGGCTATGAAATCGGTCTCGAGCAGTACTTC. It encodes CAISGYEIGLEQYF.

This clone turned up a few times. The chain has TRBV9 and TRBJ2-2; 7 bases are shared with TRBD2. There are 16 residues in the CDR3. V shed 4 bases and J 6 bases; nucleotides not matched to a gene: 12. Germline-derived CDR1 and CDR2 are SGDLS and YYNGEE. The DNA of the CDR3 is TGTGCCAGCAGCCTCAGTGCCGGCGGGAGTTCCGGGGAGCTGTTTTTT. Its protein product is CASSLSAGGSSGELFF.

This clone showed up just once. The chain has TRBV7-9 and TRBJ2-6, with D unresolved. Trimming removed 9 bases from V and 0 bases from J, with 15 bases in between. Germline V gene data show CDR1 as SEHNR and CDR2 as FQNEAQ (reference sequence). This CDR3 has 16 amino acids. Here the CDR3 reads CASHRAGSSGANVLTF. CDR3 DNA sequence: TGTGCCAGTCACCGGGCCGGAAGCTCTGGGGCCAACGTCCTGACTTTC. Filled out from reference TRBV7-9 and TRBJ2-6, the complete variable domain reads DTGVSQNPRHKITKRGQNVTFRCDPISEHNRLYWYRQTLGQGPEFLTYFQNEAQLEKSRLLSDRFSAERPKGSFSTLEIQRTEQGDSAMYLCASHRAGSSGANVLTFGAGSRLTVL.

Only one count was recorded for this clone. J is TRBJ2-7 and V is TRBV2; perhaps TRBD2 as D (6 bases). Germline CDR1 and CDR2: SNHLY and FYNNEI. V was clipped by 0 bases and J by 6 bases, with 6 bases between them. This CDR3 spans 12 amino acids. The CDR3 DNA follows: TGTGCCAGCAGTGAAGCGCGGGGCGAGCAGTACTTC. Residues: CASSEARGEQYF. Drawing the rest from reference TRBV2 and TRBJ2-7, the complete variable domain is EPEVTQTPSHQVTQMGQEVILRCVPISNHLYFYWYRQILGQKVEFLVSFYNNEISEKSEIFDDQFSVERPDGSNFTLKIRSTKLEDSAMYFCASSEARGEQYFGPGTRLTVT.

V and J are TRBV28 and TRBJ1-5, with 9 bases that match TRBD1. V lost 2 bases to trimming and J lost 3 bases; unmatched junction nucleotides: 11. There are 18 residues in the CDR3. CDR1 and CDR2 from the germline V gene are MDHEN and SYDVKM. The CDR3 region is CASSLVKGTGFVNQPQHF. DNA for the CDR3: TGTGCCAGCAGTTTAGTAAAGGGGACAGGGTTCGTCAATCAGCCCCAGCATTTT. The whole variable domain, filled in from reference TRBV28 and TRBJ1-5, reads DVKVTQSSRYLVKRTGEKVFLECVQDMDHENMFWYRQDPGLGLRLIYFSYDVKMKEKGDIPEGYSVSREKKERFSLILESASTNQTSMYLCASSLVKGTGFVNQPQHFGDGTRLSIL.

This chain connects TRBV9 to TRBJ1-2, with unresolved D. Trimming stripped 3 bases from V and 2 bases from J, with 5 bases between. Germline V CDR1 and CDR2: SGDLS, YYNGEE. The CDR3 loop spans 12 amino acids. This CDR3 reads CASSANNYGYTF. The DNA for the CDR3 is TGTGCCAGCAGCGCAAACAACTATGGCTACACCTTC.

The chain is built from TRBV29-1 and TRBJ2-1; 9 bases agree with TRBD2. Germline CDR1 SQVTM, CDR2 ANQGSEA. Trimming took 1 base from V and 0 from J; bases not matched to a gene: 7. This CDR3 contains 17 residues. CDR3 DNA sequence: TGCAGCGTTGAAGGGAAGTTAGCGGGGGCCTCCTACAATGAGCAGTTCTTC. Protein product: CSVEGKLAGASYNEQFF.

As for this clone: The junction and the germline gene differ at one end; a read error may be behind it. The chain employs TRBV5-1 and TRBJ1-4; possible D gene TRBD1, 5 bases. CDR3 length: 16 amino acids. The germline V gene has CDR1 SGHRS and CDR2 YFSETQ. The CDR3 loop reads CASSRESDSRTEELFF. In nucleotides, the CDR3 is TGCGCCAGCAGCCGCGAAAGCGACAGCAGGACTGAAGAACTGTTTTTT.

The chain carries TRBV4-1 and TRBJ2-1; 8 nucleotides line up with TRBD1. With V trimmed by 4 bases and J by 7 bases, 9 bases remained unmatched. Germline V CDR1 and CDR2: MGHRA, YSYEKL. There are 15 residues in the CDR3. The CDR3 here is CASSPQDRAENEQFF. In DNA, the CDR3 is TGCGCCAGCAGCCCCCAGGACAGGGCGGAAAATGAGCAGTTCTTC.